This entry features one T cell receptor (beta chain) sequence. Its antigen target is currently unknown. Base qualities are missing; no much larger clone stands one base away. The cohort consisted of fewer than 700 healthy bone marrow donors. All cohort members were sampled while nominally healthy, although unrecorded immune exposures were likely present. The donor was CMV seropositive and was included in the group of about 290 seropositive cohort members. Each donor provided a peripheral blood sample, and peripheral blood mononuclear cells were used for TCR beta sequencing. The Qiagen DNeasy Blood Extraction Kit was used to extract genomic DNA from the blood cell samples. Library creation used the immunoSEQ multiplex PCR assay. For the multiplex PCR, a mixture combining 60 forward primers for TCR Vbeta segments and 13 reverse primers for TCR Jbeta segments was used. Amplification of the CDR3 region of rearranged TCR beta genes was performed with a multiplex PCR assay on genomic DNA. Amplified TCR beta libraries were sequenced as 87-base-pair reads on the Illumina HiSeq System. The source study handled its data this way. A later analysis tallied around 80 million unique TCR beta chains across the 640 or so repertoires, and 10 million to 11 million of those chains were shared by two or more donors. To remove PCR and sequencing errors, raw reads were error-corrected and collapsed into unique sequences using a nearest-neighbor algorithm that merged closely related sequences. V, D and J gene segments were assigned by aligning CDR3 sequences to IMGT reference sequences. Each retained sequence needed at least a six-nucleotide match to both a V gene segment and a J gene segment. Rearrangements were called productive when the CDR3 lacked stop codons and stayed in frame with V and J; all others were non-productive. CDR3 was defined by IMGT convention, running from the second conserved V-encoded cysteine to the conserved J-encoded phenylalanine. In an earlier analysis of around 600 of the donors, sequences lacking an unambiguous match to a single V gene segment were excluded. An earlier analysis of fewer than 750 of the donors classified V segments as functional when productive rearrangements were above 56.7% and as segregating when the standard deviation between donors was above 5%. A statistical classification framework was developed to diagnose cytomegalovirus status using the catalog of TCR beta chain sequences. V and J gene assignment, in a later analysis, came from comparing TCR nucleotide sequences with IMGT/GENE-DB human TR gene sequences. A later analysis assigned CDR3 sequences and most-parsimonious VDJ recombination scenarios with the TCRdist pipeline. In a later analysis, each TCR beta chain was defined by its CDR3 amino acid sequence together with its V-gene family, and reads lacking a unique V-gene family were excluded. A later analysis removed nearly 600 highly shared, low-generation-probability nucleotide sequences to deal with suspected cross-contamination and a sequencing artifact. For each public chain, a later analysis derived a clonal expansion index from normalized ranks of inferred template counts within each repertoire. A later analysis computed generation probabilities with a VDJ recombination model fitted to out-of-frame rearrangements, and checked the results against IGoR. In a later analysis, hypergeometric tests were used to score TCR-TCR, TCR-HLA and TCR-CMV co-occurrence, with a repertoire-size bias correction applied to TCR pairs. In a later analysis, false discovery rates were estimated by permuting HLA or CMV assignments 20 times. In a later analysis, co-occurring TCRs were grouped with DBSCAN, and TCRdist sequence similarity was added when clustering was performed within HLA-allele-positive subsets. For co-occurrence clustering, repertoires with fewer than 30,000 or more than 120,000 public chains were excluded, along with four to six repertoires with anomalous nucleotide sharing. The clones in this table, taken by TCRdb from immuneACCESS, are in-frame only. Not every clone is retained; where verified, under half of the shortfall comes from an unresolved V gene, and the cause of the rest is unknown. For V, J and clone size, that table is used; D and trimming come from the DNA. The sample table records approximately 55,000 clones; over 75% of these occur just once. The top ten clonotypes cover 2% to 2.5% of the sample.

This sample was taken from a study of cytomegalovirus exposure and HLA in healthy donors (TCRdb year 2017). Background on the whole study: In an earlier analysis of roughly 500 of the donors, less than 350 Gb of sequence data and 90 million to 130 million unique TCR beta sequences from 180 million or so T cells were reported. Across about 380 genotyped donors of the cohort, an average of approximately 240,000 unique TCR beta nucleotide sequences per donor were sequenced, and 15% to 20% of those sequences were non-productive. In the later analysis, no new phenotypic data were used to find candidate immune exposures; instead, reliance was placed on TCR beta sequences and their occurrence across donors. The study aimed to test whether signatures of past pathogen exposure could be identified by cataloging public T cell receptors. Because of strong linkage in the cohort, roughly five DR-DQ haplotypes were treated as single units for association and clustering. In a later analysis, previously published TCR beta repertoires from 670 or so donors were re-analyzed and high-resolution HLA genotyping was added so that TCR occurrence patterns could be studied. An early release that covered about 640 HLA-typed donors contained 250 to 350 gigabases of sequencing data and 65 million to 100 million unique TCR sequences. Class I and class II HLA loci were covered by the typing at four-digit resolution. The genetic ancestry cluster associated with self-reported Caucasian donors included 80% to 90% of the roughly 400 genotyped donors. The study profiled the T cell repertoires of more than 500 subjects by immunosequencing and related them to cytomegalovirus serostatus. A later genetic analysis took genome-wide SNP genotypes for about 65% of the 666 donors and used that subset as a discovery cohort. Alongside the repertoire data, information on donor age, sex, ethnicity and CMV serostatus was compiled. Every repertoire in the discovery cohort had been generated on one and the same sequencing platform. Besides the first cohort of around 670 subjects, a separate validation cohort made up of over 100 different subjects was used. To predict cytomegalovirus infection status, the study combined high-throughput TCR immunosequencing, statistical association of individual TCRs with disease status, and machine learning. In an earlier analysis of 500 to 650 of the donors, high-throughput TCR beta sequencing was used to judge whether each TCR beta V gene segment behaved as functional or pseudogenic. The number of typed donors differed by locus: about 620-640 for A, B, C, DRB1 and DQB1; 522 for DQA1; 606 for DPA1; and around 490 for DPB1. What the authors observed across the whole study: In a later analysis, the rate of TCR association differed among HLA loci, with DRB1 alleles having the most associated TCRs and HLA-C alleles having the fewest. In a later analysis, most CMV-associated TCR beta chains were found to appear HLA-restricted, with HLA associations seemingly driven largely by CMV exposure. At a false discovery rate of 0.05, a later analysis linked under 20,000 TCR beta sequences to specific HLA alleles. Compared with the 666-donor mean, donors in an Asian-associated ancestry cluster had fewer N-insertions in productive TCRs, according to a later genetic analysis. A later analysis found that HLA-associated TCR beta chains were more clonally expanded and had lower generation probabilities than equally common non-associated chains. Only TCR beta chains were sequenced in this cohort, and the absence of alpha or paired-chain data limited detectable features. Three of the identified cytomegalovirus-associated TCR beta chains were confirmed in vitro to be specific for cytomegalovirus antigens. Because HLA typing was unavailable for some donors at each locus, only the typed subset was used in association tests. Cytomegalovirus status was reported to be diagnosed by the classifier with high specificity and sensitivity in both the original and validation cohorts. According to the authors, the approach could potentially be generalized to other disease states and immunological phenotypes. A further reported finding was that TCR beta sequences accurately predicted the HLA-A and HLA-B alleles for most subjects in the first cohort. The sequencing pipeline was judged likely to have produced a cluster of highly shared sequence variants as a technical artifact. A total of some 180 TCR beta chains were listed by the study as associated with cytomegalovirus. An earlier analysis of around 600 of the donors showed that most TCR beta V segments appeared in productive rearrangements either about 87% or about 30% of the time, which broadly matched IMGT annotations. Linkage disequilibrium might explain the correlated functional status among segregating V segments, but an unknown experimental factor could not be ruled out. For the cohort, immune exposure information was limited to CMV serostatus. Because counts were too low, roughly 18 rarely observed V segments, including chromosome 9 orphons, were left out of the earlier analysis of several hundred of the donors. An association between a missense DCLRE1C variant and V-gene and J-gene trimming of TCR beta chains was found in a later genetic analysis and replicated in an independent cohort. In a later analysis, several top co-occurrence clusters were reported to appear linked to parvovirus B19, influenza, CMV and Epstein-Barr virus. When HLA alleles, especially DR and DQ, strongly co-occurred, TCR associations were difficult to assign to individual alleles. Most TCR sequences were seen in very few donors, while some public TCRs were found in many individuals. The presence/absence analyses assumed that sequencing depth was roughly uniform across donors, and that assumption may not be true.

The sequence derives from a boy aged 10-17 years in good health and CMV-seropositive. The sample consisted of PBMCs.

The nucleotide sequence reads as follows: TGTGCCAGCAGCCGAGCGGGGGGGAGCGGAAATGAGCAGTTCTTC. Its protein product is CASSRAGGSGNEQFF. This chain is built from TRBV11-1 and TRBJ2-1; 10 nucleotides in the junction match TRBD2. CDR1 and CDR2 (SGHAT, FQDESV) derive from the germline V gene (reference sequence). Trimming leaves V shorter by 5 bases and J shorter by 7 bases, with the junction holding 8 bases beyond the gene matches. Reading from cysteine to phenylalanine, the CDR3 counts 15 amino acids. The read is trimmed to its CDR3 DNA, 45 bases read in frame from base 1.